Included here is one T cell receptor beta chain sequence, with context. This CDR3 has 13 amino acids. V was clipped by 0 bases and J by 0 bases, with 3 bases between them. The V gene's germline CDR1 is SGHDT and CDR2 YYEEEE. These data originate in a study of OX40 agonist ivuxolimab in advanced cancers. Study summary: Intravenous ivuxolimab at 0.01 to 10 mg/kg was given to patients every 2 weeks.

Repertoires were generated with immunoSEQ multiplex PCR, while TCRdb's copy carries only in-frame clones and drops some. The data show fewer than 85,000 clones, about 85% seen once. The genes are TRBV5-6 and TRBJ1-1; D uncertain. The sequences come from CD4+ or CD8+ T cells sorted from blood, collected in a trial of the OX40 agonist ivuxolimab. The clonotype comes from an adult with an advanced solid tumor such as melanoma, head and neck, liver or kidney cancer. CDR3 DNA sequence: TGTGCCAGCAGCTTGGATTTGAACACTGAAGCTTTCTTT. This codes for CASSLDLNTEAFF.